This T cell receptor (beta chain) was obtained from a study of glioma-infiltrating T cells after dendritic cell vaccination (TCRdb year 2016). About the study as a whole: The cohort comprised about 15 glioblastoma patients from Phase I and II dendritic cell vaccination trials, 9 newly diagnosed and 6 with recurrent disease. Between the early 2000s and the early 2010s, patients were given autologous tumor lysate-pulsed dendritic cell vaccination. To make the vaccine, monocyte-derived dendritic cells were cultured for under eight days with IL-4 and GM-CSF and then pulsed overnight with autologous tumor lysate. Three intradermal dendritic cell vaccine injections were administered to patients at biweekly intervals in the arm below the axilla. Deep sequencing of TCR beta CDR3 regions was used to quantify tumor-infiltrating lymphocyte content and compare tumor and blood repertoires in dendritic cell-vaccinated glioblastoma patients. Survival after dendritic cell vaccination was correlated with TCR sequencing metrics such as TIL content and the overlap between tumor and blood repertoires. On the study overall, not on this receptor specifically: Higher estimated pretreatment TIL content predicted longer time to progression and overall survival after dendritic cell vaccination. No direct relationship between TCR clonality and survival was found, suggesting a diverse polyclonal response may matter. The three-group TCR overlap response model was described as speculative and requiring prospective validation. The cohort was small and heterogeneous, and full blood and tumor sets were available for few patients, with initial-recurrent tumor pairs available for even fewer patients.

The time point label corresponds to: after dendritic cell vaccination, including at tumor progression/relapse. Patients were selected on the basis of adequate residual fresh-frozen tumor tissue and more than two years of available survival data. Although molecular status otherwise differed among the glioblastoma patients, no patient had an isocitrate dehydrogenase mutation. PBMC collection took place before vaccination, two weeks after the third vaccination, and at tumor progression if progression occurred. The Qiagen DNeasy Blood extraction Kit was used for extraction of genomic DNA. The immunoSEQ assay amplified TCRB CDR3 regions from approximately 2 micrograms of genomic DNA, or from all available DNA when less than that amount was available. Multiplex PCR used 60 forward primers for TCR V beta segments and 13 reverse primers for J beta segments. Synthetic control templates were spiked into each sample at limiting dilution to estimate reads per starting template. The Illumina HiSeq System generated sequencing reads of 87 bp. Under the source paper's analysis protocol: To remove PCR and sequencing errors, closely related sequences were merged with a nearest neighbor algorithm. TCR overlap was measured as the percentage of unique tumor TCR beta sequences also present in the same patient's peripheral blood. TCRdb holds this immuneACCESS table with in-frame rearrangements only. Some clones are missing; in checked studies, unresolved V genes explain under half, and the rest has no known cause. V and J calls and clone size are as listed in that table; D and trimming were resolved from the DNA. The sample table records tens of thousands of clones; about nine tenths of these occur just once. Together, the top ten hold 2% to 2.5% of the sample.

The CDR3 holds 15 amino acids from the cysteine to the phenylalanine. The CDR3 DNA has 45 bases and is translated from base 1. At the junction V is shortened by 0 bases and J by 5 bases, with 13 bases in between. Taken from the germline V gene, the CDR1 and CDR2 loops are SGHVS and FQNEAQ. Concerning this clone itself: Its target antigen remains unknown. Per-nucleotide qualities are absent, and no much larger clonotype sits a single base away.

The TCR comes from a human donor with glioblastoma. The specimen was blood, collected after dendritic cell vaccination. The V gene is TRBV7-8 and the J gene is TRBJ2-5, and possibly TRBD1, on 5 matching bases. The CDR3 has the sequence CASSLAQGWVETQYF. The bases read TGTGCCAGCAGCTTAGCGCAGGGCTGGGTGGAGACCCAGTACTTC.